A single sample is the source of the 30 T cell receptor beta chains below, sequenced in a study of blood T cell repertoires in COVID-19. Profiling relied on immunoSEQ multiplex PCR, and the TCRdb table lists in-frame clones only, not all of them. Among 45,000 to 55,000 clones listed, around 78% were seen once. Material for sequencing was peripheral blood. These receptors were collected from a human donor with active or convalescent COVID-19. The donor label of this sample is uncertain.

The chain recombines TRBV19 with TRBJ1-3; D possibly corresponds to TRBD1 (6 bases). Per germline, CDR1 LNHDA and CDR2 SQIVND (reference sequence). The V gene lost 4 bases and the J gene lost 3 bases, with 10 bases spanning the gap. There are 14 residues in the CDR3. The CDR3 DNA is TGTGCCAGTAGTAACAGGGTCCGTGGAAACACCATATATTTT. As protein: CASSNRVRGNTIYF.

The J gene is TRBJ2-2, the V gene TRBV7-3; 7 nucleotides agree with TRBD1. V was clipped by 5 bases and J by 6 bases; unmatched bases: 15. The V gene's germline CDR1 is SGHTA and CDR2 FQGTGA. The CDR3 extends over 17 amino acids. CDR3 residues: CASSRQGERLIPGELFF. In nucleotides, the CDR3 is TGTGCCAGCAGCAGACAGGGAGAGCGCCTTATTCCCGGGGAGCTGTTTTTT.

V usage is TRBV4-1 and J usage is TRBJ1-2; D perhaps matches TRBD1 (5 bases). Between the trimmed V and J ends, which lost 1 base and 1 base, there was a span of 13 bases. The length of the CDR3 is 16 residues. The V gene's germline CDR1 is MGHRA and CDR2 YSYEKL. The CDR3 reads CASSQAPTEINYGYTF. Here the CDR3 DNA reads TGCGCCAGCAGCCAAGCCCCGACAGAAATTAACTATGGCTACACCTTC.

The chain is built from TRBV3-1 (or the pseudogene TRBV3-2) and TRBJ2-7; D is perhaps TRBD2 (5 bases). CDR1 and CDR2 from the germline V gene are LGHDT and YNNKEL (reference sequence). The CDR3 has 13 residues. The V gene lost 1 base and the J gene lost 3 bases, with 7 bases spanning the gap. Written as DNA, the CDR3 is TGTGCCAGCAGCCAAGTCCGGGGCTACGAGCAGTACTTC. Translated: CASSQVRGYEQYF.

The chain links TRBV11-2 to TRBJ1-5, with a possible D match to TRBD1 (5 bases). This CDR3 region has 15 residues. V was shortened by 2 bases and J by 7 bases, with 15 bases between the two germline ends. Germline V gene data show CDR1 as SGHAT and CDR2 as FQNNGV. CDR3 nucleotide sequence: TGTGCCAGCAGCTTAAGCTCTCAGGGTTTACAGCCCCAGCATTTT. Its translation: CASSLSSQGLQPQHF. Full variable domain (remainder filled in from reference TRBV11-2 and TRBJ1-5): EAGVAQSPRYKIIEKRQSVAFWCNPISGHATLYWYQQILGQGPKLLIQFQNNGVVDDSQLPKDRFSAERLKGVDSTLKIQPAKLEDSAVYLCASSLSSQGLQPQHFGDGTRLSIL.

This chain joins TRBV4-1 and TRBJ1-2; 8 nucleotides align to TRBD1. Per germline, CDR1 MGHRA and CDR2 YSYEKL. The CDR3 is made up of 14 amino acids. The V gene end was trimmed by 3 bases and the J gene end by 5 bases; junction bases not matched to a gene: 5. The CDR3, as DNA: TGCGCCAGCAGCCAGCCCGACAGGGGTTATGGCTACACCTTC. This translates into CASSQPDRGYGYTF.

The V gene is TRBV18, the J gene TRBJ1-5; the D gene is possibly TRBD1 (6 bases). Germline values: CDR1 KGHSH, CDR2 LQKENI. Trimming removed 4 bases at V and 4 bases at J, with 14 bases between. The CDR3 runs 15 residues. The CDR3 DNA is TGTGCCAGCTCACGGGAAGGGGGGGGTAATCAGCCCCAGCATTTT. Translating it yields CASSREGGGNQPQHF.

The chain joins TRBV30 to TRBJ1-2; weak D call: TRBD1 (6 bases). Germline CDR1 and CDR2: GTSNPN and SVGIG (reference sequence). V lost 5 bases to trimming and J lost 7 bases, with 11 bases between them. CDR3 length equals 11 residues. In DNA form, the CDR3 reads TGTGCCTGGCACAGGGATGCTGGCTACACCTTC. As protein: CAWHRDAGYTF.

This chain connects TRBV5-1 to TRBJ2-5; the match to TRBD2 covers 7 bases. The CDR3 contains 17 residues. The trim removed 3 bases at V and 0 bases at J, leaving 11 bases unmatched. In germline, CDR1 is SGHRS, CDR2 YFSETQ. The DNA for the CDR3 is TGCGCCAGCAGCTCCTCGATAACGGGAGGACACCAAGAGACCCAGTACTTC. It translates to CASSSSITGGHQETQYF. The variable domain in full, with the rest retrieved from reference TRBV5-1 and TRBJ2-5, is KAGVTQTPRYLIKTRGQQVTLSCSPISGHRSVSWYQQTPGQGLQFLFEYFSETQRNKGNFPGRFSGRQFSNSRSEMNVSTLELGDSALYLCASSSSITGGHQETQYFGPGTRLLVL.

The chain has TRBV2 and TRBJ1-2; no definite D call. Trimming removed 1 base at V and 0 bases at J, with 12 bases between. Germline CDR1 reads SNHLY; CDR2 reads FYNNEI. The CDR3 totals 16 residues. This CDR3 reads CASSEGWPGANYGYTF. The CDR3, as DNA: TGTGCCAGCAGTGAAGGGTGGCCGGGAGCTAACTATGGCTACACCTTC.

The V gene is TRBV3-1 (or the pseudogene TRBV3-2), the J gene TRBJ2-3; 8 positions match TRBD2. In germline, CDR1 is LGHDT, CDR2 YNNKEL (reference sequence). The length of the CDR3 is 15 residues. Germline trimming cut 3 bases from V and 2 bases from J; bases unmatched to any gene: 4. This CDR3 is CASSHRTSFTDTQYF. In DNA form, the CDR3 reads TGTGCCAGCAGCCACAGGACTAGCTTCACAGATACGCAGTATTTT.

The chain joins TRBV14 to TRBJ1-2, with a possible D match to TRBD1 (5 bases). Trimming removed 0 bases at V and 8 bases at J, with 10 bases between. CDR1 is SGHDN and CDR2 is FVKESK in the germline V gene. CDR3 size: 13 residues. The CDR3 DNA follows: TGTGCCAGCAGCCAAGATCGACAGTCGGGCTACACCTTC. It specifies CASSQDRQSGYTF.

V is TRBV2 and J is TRBJ1-6; 7 nucleotides align to TRBD1. V shed 4 bases, J shed 7 bases, and the junction held 10 bases outside the gene matches. CDR3 length: 16 residues. Per the germline V gene, CDR1 is SNHLY and CDR2 is FYNNEI. The CDR3: CASSGRQGEGNSPLHF. The CDR3 nucleotides are TGTGCCAGCAGTGGGCGGCAGGGGGAAGGGAATTCACCCCTCCACTTT.

This clone was found a few times. The J gene is TRBJ2-7, the V gene TRBV4-2; D perhaps matches TRBD1 (6 bases). Trimming took off 0 bases at V and 6 bases at J, with 18 bases between the two ends. Germline values: CDR1 LGHNA, CDR2 YNFKEQ. The CDR3 consists of 16 residues. The CDR3 here is CASSQEATGWGAEQYF. The CDR3 DNA sequence: TGTGCCAGCAGCCAAGAAGCCACAGGGTGGGGCGCCGAGCAGTACTTC.

The genes are TRBV28 and TRBJ1-1; maybe TRBD1 (5 bases). CDR1 MDHEN and CDR2 SYDVKM come from the germline V gene. This CDR3 is built from 17 residues. With 2 bases removed from V and 0 bases from J, the gap between germline ends came to 16 bases. The CDR3 sequence is CASSLTGQGRMNTEAFF. The CDR3 nucleotides are TGTGCCAGCAGTTTAACTGGTCAGGGCAGGATGAACACTGAAGCTTTCTTT.

The chain's CDR3 is CASSLDLAGYNEQFF. The DNA for the CDR3 is TGTGCCAGCAGCTTGGATCTAGCGGGTTACAATGAGCAGTTCTTC. The chain joins TRBV5-4 to TRBJ2-1, with 8 positions matching TRBD2. Trimming cost V 0 bases and J 4 bases; bases outside gene matches: 3. The CDR3 loop spans 15 amino acids. CDR1 is SGHNT, CDR2 YYREEE, per germline (reference sequence).

The rearrangement joins TRBV2 to TRBJ1-2, with 8 bases matching TRBD1. This CDR3 has 15 amino acids. Trimming at V came to 5 bases and at J to 6 bases, leaving 11 bases not matched to a gene. CDR1 is SNHLY, CDR2 FYNNEI, per germline. CDR3 sequence: CASSTTAGGADGYTF. The CDR3 DNA sequence: TGTGCCAGCAGTACAACGGCAGGGGGCGCGGATGGCTACACCTTC.

The chain couples TRBV19 to TRBJ2-1, with 10 nucleotides matching TRBD1. Unmatched junction bases numbered 10, after V lost 6 bases and J lost 2 bases. The CDR3 totals 17 residues. Germline V lookup: CDR1 LNHDA, CDR2 SQIVND (reference sequence). The chain's CDR3 is CASRSPLDRGPYNEQFF. The CDR3 DNA reads as TGTGCCAGTAGATCCCCATTAGACAGGGGGCCCTACAATGAGCAGTTCTTC.

This chain links TRBV2 with TRBJ2-1; 8 bases line up with TRBD1. Germline CDR1 and CDR2: SNHLY and FYNNEI. Germline trimming cut 4 bases from V and 6 bases from J; bases unmatched to any gene: 2. The CDR3 covers 13 residues. CDR3 amino acids: CASSGQGANEQFF. The CDR3 bases are TGTGCCAGCAGTGGCCAGGGGGCCAATGAGCAGTTCTTC.

The DNA of the CDR3 is TGTGCCAGCAGTTACGAGGCGGCGAAGACCCAGTACTTC. It specifies CASSYEAAKTQYF. The chain has TRBV6-5 and TRBJ2-5, with D unresolved. With 2 bases removed from V and 6 bases from J, the gap between germline ends came to 10 bases. Per the germline V gene, CDR1 is MNHEY and CDR2 is SVGAGI. This CDR3 spans 13 amino acids.

The chain joins TRBV28 to TRBJ2-7, with 8 positions matching TRBD2. Germline CDR1 is MDHEN and CDR2 is SYDVKM. This CDR3 spans 15 amino acids. J was trimmed by 3 bases and V by 4 bases; bases with no gene match: 8. CDR3 region: CASSSPGGGFYEQYF. CDR3 coding DNA: TGTGCCAGCAGTTCCCCCGGGGGGGGCTTCTACGAGCAGTACTTC.

This clone was recorded a few times. V and J are TRBV9 and TRBJ2-5; TRBD2 might be the D (5 bases). This CDR3 is 15 amino acids long. Trimming took off 0 bases at V and 2 bases at J, with 11 bases between the two ends. Germline loops: CDR1 SGDLS, CDR2 YYNGEE. CDR3 amino acids: CASSVGGSEQETQYF. In DNA form, the CDR3 reads TGTGCCAGCAGCGTAGGGGGTAGCGAGCAAGAGACCCAGTACTTC.

The chain carries TRBV6-1 and TRBJ2-1; weak D call: TRBD2 (5 bases). CDR1 is MNHNS, CDR2 SASEGT, per germline. V lost 1 base and J lost 10, with 17 bases in between. There are 15 residues in the CDR3. The CDR3: CASSEDRWTGGEQFF. CDR3 bases: TGTGCCAGCAGTGAAGATAGGTGGACGGGCGGGGAGCAGTTCTTC.

This clone occurred once. J is TRBJ2-3 and V is TRBV4-2; 11 bases are a match to TRBD2. CDR3 length: 15 amino acids. CDR1 and CDR2 (germline): LGHNA, YNFKEQ. The ends lost 4 bases at V and 2 bases at J; junction bases unmatched: 2. Written as DNA, the CDR3 is TGTGCCAGCAGCCTACTAGCGGGAGTCACAGATACGCAGTATTTT. It specifies CASSLLAGVTDTQYF.

The chain carries TRBV29-1 and TRBJ2-7, with TRBD1 identical over 9 bases. V trimming: 3 bases; J trimming: 1 base; junction bases outside the gene matches: 4. Germline V gene sequence: CDR1 SQVTM, CDR2 ANQGSEA. The CDR3 covers 14 residues. As DNA, the CDR3 is TGCAGCGTTGATTCCGGGACAGGGTCCTACGAGCAGTACTTC. As protein: CSVDSGTGSYEQYF.

The chain uses TRBV12-5 and TRBJ2-1; D possibly corresponds to TRBD2 (5 bases). The germline V gene has CDR1 LGHNT and CDR2 FRNRAP. The CDR3 is 11 amino acids. V shed 11 bases and J shed 2 bases, with 7 bases lying between them. The CDR3: CAEGPYNEQFF. The CDR3 DNA reads TGTGCTGAGGGCCCCTACAATGAGCAGTTCTTC.

The rearrangement uses TRBV4-2 and TRBJ2-2; D is unresolved. Germline V gene data show CDR1 as LGHNA and CDR2 as YNFKEQ. Trimming pared 0 bases from V and 3 bases from J, leaving 14 bases between. There are 17 residues in the CDR3. The CDR3, as DNA: TGTGCCAGCAGCCAAGAGGGTCGGAGTTCCTACACCGGGGAGCTGTTTTTT. Residues: CASSQEGRSSYTGELFF.

CDR3: CASSPTGGKEKLFF. The DNA of the CDR3 is TGTGCCAGCTCACCGACAGGGGGCAAGGAAAAACTGTTTTTT. The chain is built from TRBV18 and TRBJ1-4, with 10 bases fitting TRBD1. Germline CDR1 is KGHSH and CDR2 is LQKENI. J lost 8 bases, V lost 3 bases, and 3 bases had no gene match. The CDR3 sequence is 14 residues long.

The chain uses TRBV12-1 and TRBJ2-5; the table's D gene call, TRBD2, was not cross checked with the DNA. TRBV12-1 is labeled a pseudogene. This CDR3 is built from 13 residues. CDR3 residues: CASSSGLQETQYF. Written as DNA, the CDR3 is TGTGCCAGCAGCTCGGGACTACAAGAGACCCAGTACTTC.

This rearrangement joins TRBV5-1 to TRBJ2-3; TRBD2 matches at 9 bases. The germline gives CDR1 SGHRS, CDR2 YFSETQ. CDR3 length: 18 amino acids. The ends lost 0 bases at V and 1 base at J; junction bases unmatched: 9. CDR3 nucleotide sequence: TGCGCCAGCAGCTTGGAGGGCGGGAGGGCCGGAGGCACAGATACGCAGTATTTT. Encoded protein: CASSLEGGRAGGTDTQYF.